This section outlines one T cell receptor (beta chain) sequence together with its context. Its antigen is not identified. Specified treatment: treatment-naive control, cytoreductive nephrectomy. Control tumors came from treatment-naive patients without prior radiation. This renal cell carcinoma was of the clear cell type. In germline, CDR1 is SGHTA, CDR2 FQGNSA. This CDR3 is built from 13 residues. Trimming left V 5 bases short and J 5 bases short, with 12 bases between. The entry originates in a study of radiation and T cells in renal cell carcinoma. General study results and limits: Compared with controls, irradiated tumors showed greater TCR clonality.

Profiling relied on immunoSEQ multiplex PCR, and the TCRdb table lists in-frame clones only, not all of them. The table has tens of thousands of clones, under 65% seen once; the top ten hold about a fifth. This sequence was found in a human donor with renal cell carcinoma. This specimen was tumor tissue, taken from a patient whose treatment was nephrectomy without radiotherapy. V is TRBV7-2 and J is TRBJ1-1; a possible D gene is TRBD1 (6 bases). Here the CDR3 DNA reads TGTGCCAGCAGCCTCAGGGGTGGGACTGAAGCTTTCTTT. Encoded protein: CASSLRGGTEAFF.